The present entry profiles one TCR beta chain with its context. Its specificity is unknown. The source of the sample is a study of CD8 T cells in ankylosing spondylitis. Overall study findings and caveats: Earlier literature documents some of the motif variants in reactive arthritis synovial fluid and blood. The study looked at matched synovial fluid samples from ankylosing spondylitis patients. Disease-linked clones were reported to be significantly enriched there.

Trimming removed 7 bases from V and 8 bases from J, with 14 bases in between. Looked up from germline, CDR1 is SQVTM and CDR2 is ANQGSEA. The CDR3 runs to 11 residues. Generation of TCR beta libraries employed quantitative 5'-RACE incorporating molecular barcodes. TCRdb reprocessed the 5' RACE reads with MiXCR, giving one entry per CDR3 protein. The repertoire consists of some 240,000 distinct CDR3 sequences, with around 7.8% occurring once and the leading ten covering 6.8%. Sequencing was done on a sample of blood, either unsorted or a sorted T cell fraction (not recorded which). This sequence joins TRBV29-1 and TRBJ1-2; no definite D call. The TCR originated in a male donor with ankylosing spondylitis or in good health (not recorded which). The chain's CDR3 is CSAERSNGYTF. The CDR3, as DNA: TGCAGCGCCGAGCGGAGCAACGGCTACACCTTC.